These 12 T cell receptor beta chains originate from one sample sequenced in a study of early T cells in non-severe SARS-CoV-2 infection. Via MiXCR, TCRdb re-called the 5' RACE reads, giving one row per CDR3 protein. The repertoire holds roughly 35,000 distinct CDR3 sequences, with 4.5% to 7% as singletons. The sample was whole blood. The receptors were sampled from an adult who was a healthcare worker with PCR-confirmed SARS-CoV-2 infection or an uninfected control (not recorded which).

This clonotype appeared a few times. This sequence joins TRBV11-2 and TRBJ1-5; D remains unclear. The V end lost 5 bases, the J end lost 3 bases, and 11 bases lay between the germline ends. The CDR3 has 14 amino acids. Per germline, CDR1 SGHAT and CDR2 FQNNGV. In DNA, the CDR3 is TGTGCCAGCAGCCCGGACGGGTTCAATCAGCCCCAGCATTTT. Translating it yields CASSPDGFNQPQHF. The full variable domain, its missing parts supplied by reference TRBV11-2 and TRBJ1-5, is EAGVAQSPRYKIIEKRQSVAFWCNPISGHATLYWYQQILGQGPKLLIQFQNNGVVDDSQLPKDRFSAERLKGVDSTLKIQPAKLEDSAVYLCASSPDGFNQPQHFGDGTRLSIL.

This clonotype appeared many times. The chain couples TRBV28 to TRBJ2-5; perhaps TRBD2 as D (6 bases). The germline CDR1 and CDR2 sequences are MDHEN and SYDVKM. V was trimmed by 2 bases and J by 3 bases, leaving 10 bases between them. The CDR3 is 14 residues long. Here the CDR3 DNA reads TGTGCCAGCAGTTTAGGGGGGAGAGAAGAGACCCAGTACTTC. Its protein is CASSLGGREETQYF.

At least ten counts were recorded for this clonotype. V and J are TRBV7-9 and TRBJ1-2; possible D gene TRBD1, 5 bases. Germline V gene lookup returns CDR1 SEHNR and CDR2 FQNEAQ (reference sequence). This CDR3 has 16 residues. Trimming removed 3 bases at V and 1 base at J, with 15 bases between. The CDR3 reads CASSLSQGGFNYGYTF. DNA for the CDR3: TGTGCCAGCAGCTTGTCCCAGGGAGGATTTAACTATGGCTACACCTTC. The entire variable domain, with the rest obtained from reference TRBV7-9 and TRBJ1-2, is as follows: DTGVSQNPRHKITKRGQNVTFRCDPISEHNRLYWYRQTLGQGPEFLTYFQNEAQLEKSRLLSDRFSAERPKGSFSTLEIQRTEQGDSAMYLCASSLSQGGFNYGYTFGSGTRLTVV.

The table lists this clonotype with many counts. V gene TRBV6-1 combines with J gene TRBJ2-5, with D perhaps matching TRBD1 (5 bases). The V end was cut by 2 bases, the J end by 2 bases, with 12 bases between. The CDR3 has 15 residues. Germline loops: CDR1 MNHNS, CDR2 SASEGT. CDR3 in DNA: TGTGCCAGCAGTGAAAGGGGTCACTTACAAGAGACCCAGTACTTC. Its translation is CASSERGHLQETQYF.

This clonotype occurred many times. This chain uses TRBV20-1 with TRBJ2-3, with TRBD1 identical over 7 bases. The CDR3 is made up of 15 amino acids. CDR1 and CDR2 from the germline V gene are DFQATT and SNEGSKA (reference sequence). Losses at the gene ends were 5 bases for V and 5 bases for J; bases not matched to a gene: 13. CDR3 sequence: CSASRRDSGGDTQYF. CDR3 nucleotide sequence: TGCAGTGCTTCGCGCCGGGACAGTGGTGGAGATACGCAGTATTTT.

This clonotype was observed a few times. The chain is built from TRBV7-2 and TRBJ2-7; 9 bases agree with TRBD1. Germline loops: CDR1 SGHTA, CDR2 FQGNSA. The CDR3 has 14 amino acids. The DNA of the CDR3 is TGTGCTTTCGAACCGGGACAGGGTATTTACGAGCAGTACTTC. It yields the protein CAFEPGQGIYEQYF.

This clonotype occurred many times. The V gene is TRBV6-5, the J gene TRBJ2-1; D not certain. CDR3 length: 14 amino acids. Germline V gene sequence: CDR1 MNHEY, CDR2 SVGAGI. Trimming stripped 3 bases from V and 8 bases from J, with 14 bases between. This CDR3 is CASSYRSPKDEQFF. CDR3 sequence (DNA): TGTGCCAGCAGTTATAGAAGCCCGAAGGATGAGCAGTTCTTC.

This clonotype was seen a few times. The V and J genes are TRBV4-1 and TRBJ2-1, with TRBD2 matching 11 bases. This CDR3 region has 20 residues. CDR1 MGHRA and CDR2 YSYEKL come from the germline V gene. V was pared by 4 bases and J by 0 bases, with 14 bases of the junction left unmatched. CDR3 sequence reads: CASSPRDSGGAINSYNEQFF. CDR3 sequence (DNA): TGCGCCAGCAGCCCCCGGGATAGCGGGGGGGCCATTAACTCCTACAATGAGCAGTTCTTC.

This clonotype occurred many times. The gene calls are TRBV7-8 and TRBJ1-2; 7 bases are a match to TRBD1. Per the germline V gene, CDR1 is SGHVS and CDR2 is FQNEAQ. V gave up 1 base and J gave up 2 bases; unmatched junction bases: 10. CDR3 size: 17 residues. The CDR3 nucleotides read TGTGCCAGCAGCTTAGGAGGGTCGCGACAGGGAAACTATGGCTACACCTTC. Translation gives CASSLGGSRQGNYGYTF.

With respect to this clonotype: This may be a read error: a much more frequent sequence differs by one nucleotide. The rearrangement joins TRBV7-9 to TRBJ1-3; D might be TRBD1 (5 bases). In germline, CDR1 is SEHNR, CDR2 FQNEAQ (reference sequence). CDR3 size: 15 residues. CDR3 region: CVSSLGGFSGNTIYF. CDR3 nucleotides: TGTGTCAGCAGCTTGGGGGGATTCTCTGGAAACACCATATATTTT.

The chain couples TRBV6-6 to TRBJ2-7; D not certain. V was cut by 5 bases and J by 7 bases, with 12 bases left in between. The CDR3 spans 12 residues. Looked up from germline, CDR1 is MNHNY and CDR2 is SVGAGI (reference sequence). The CDR3 here is CASSPGAREQYF. DNA for the CDR3: TGTGCCAGCAGTCCCGGCGCCCGGGAGCAGTACTTC.

This clonotype was found many times. This chain links TRBV29-1 with TRBJ2-1; the D call may be TRBD1 or TRBD2 (5 bases each). V lost 1 base, J lost 6 bases, and 10 bases lay in between. The CDR3 spans 13 residues. The V gene's germline CDR1 is SQVTM and CDR2 ANQGSEA. CDR3 bases: TGCAGCGTTGAAGGGGACCAACTCAATGAGCAGTTCTTC. Residues: CSVEGDQLNEQFF.